This T cell receptor (beta chain) is from a study of T cell changes during pregnancy in multiple sclerosis. Libraries were prepared by immunoSEQ multiplex PCR; TCRdb keeps only in-frame clonotypes and omits some of them. Of around 92,000 clones detected, approximately 95% appear once; the ten largest clones hold 0.99%. This clonotype was obtained from a female donor with multiple sclerosis, enrolled in a pregnancy study. The specimen comprised peripheral blood, sampled after pregnancy.

The CDR3 nucleotides are TGTGCCAGCAGTTCGATCGACAGGAACACTGAAGCTTTCTTT. Its translation is CASSSIDRNTEAFF. This chain links TRBV4-2 with TRBJ1-1, with a possible D match to TRBD1 (5 bases). The germline V gene has CDR1 LGHNA and CDR2 YNFKEQ. The CDR3 runs to 14 residues. The V and J ends lost 6 bases and 1 base respectively, with 12 bases between them.